This T cell receptor beta chain was recovered during a study of blood T cell repertoires in COVID-19. Study at large: Donors in the United States, Italy and Spain gave samples during acute or convalescent COVID-19. PBMCs, B-cell-depleted T cells, or T cells were the source of the cDNA or gDNA that made up the material.

The ends lost 5 bases at V and 3 bases at J; junction bases unmatched: 4. Germline V gene lookup returns CDR1 MNHEY and CDR2 SMNVEV (reference sequence). The CDR3 has 14 amino acids. There are many counts of this clone. Authors' data handling: Amplified reference gene primers provided the basis for estimating nucleated cell counts. Sequencing used immunoSEQ multiplex PCR; TCRdb keeps in-frame clones, though not all of them. V and J calls and clone size come straight from that table; D and trimming were deduced from the DNA. The sample contains 110,000 to 150,000 clones, about 86% of which appear only once.

This TCR was sampled from a human donor in a cohort sampled during active COVID-19. The chain links TRBV27 to TRBJ2-1, with 7 bases lining up with TRBD2. Material: peripheral blood. The CDR3 nucleotides read TGTGCCAGCAGTACCGCGGGGGTCTACAATGAGCAGTTCTTC. Translating gives CASSTAGVYNEQFF.